The sequence of this T cell receptor (beta chain) was determined in a study of T cells in Graves' hyperthyroidism and ophthalmopathy. In this sample, this clonotype turned up many times. Antigen specificity is unknown. TCR beta CDR3 region amplification was performed from RNA transcripts. TCR CDR3 underwent first-round RT-PCR with the HTBI primer set. TCRdb redid the calling of the multiplex PCR reads with MiXCR, one entry per CDR3 protein. The sample has 500,000 to 750,000 distinct CDR3 sequences, roughly 46% seen once. For Graves' hyperthyroidism to be stable, ophthalmopathy could not progress within 18 months. Diagnostic assessment was based on clinical symptoms, serum thyroxine and TRAb, thyroid ultrasound and orbital computed tomography. Regarding the study as a whole: Most thyroid-expanded clonotypes above 0.001 were also found in blood.

The CDR3 contains 20 residues. Trimming pared 5 bases from V and 5 bases from J, leaving 33 bases between. Per germline, CDR1 MRHNA and CDR2 SNTAGT. The TCR was taken from a woman between 18 and 29 years old with Graves' hyperthyroidism. Sequencing was performed on peripheral blood or thyroid tissue (not recorded which). The chain employs TRBV6-4 and TRBJ1-1, with D perhaps matching TRBD1 (5 bases). The CDR3 DNA reads as TGTGCCAGCAGTCCGGGACCTGCTAGGACTCGTTCCGCGGTCTGGACTGAAGCTTTCTTT. It codes for CASSPGPARTRSAVWTEAFF.